This T cell receptor beta chain was observed in a study of post-analysis software for immune sequencing data. Regarding the study as a whole: Controls had lower frequencies than patients of 4 or 5 TRBV segments, which included TRBV5-6, TRBV5-1 and TRBV20-1.

Included in the TCR beta cDNA libraries were unique molecular identifiers. TCRdb reanalysed the PCR reads using MiXCR and keeps one entry per CDR3 protein. The data show hundreds of thousands of distinct CDR3 sequences, 25% to 30% seen once. Germline CDR1 reads MGHRA; CDR2 reads YSYEKL. CDR3 length: 15 residues. V gave up 3 bases and J gave up 1 base, with 12 bases separating them. Details on this clonotype: The antigen remains undetermined.

This receptor was identified in a girl aged 5-17 years with multiple sclerosis. The sequencing input was blood. V is TRBV4-1 and J is TRBJ1-1; the D is unclear. The CDR3 loop reads CASSHEAAKNTEAFF. In DNA form, the CDR3 reads TGCGCCAGCAGCCACGAGGCAGCAAAGAACACTGAAGCTTTCTTT.